This T cell receptor beta chain stems from a study of shared clonotypes between healthy human individuals. J was trimmed by 0 bases and V by 6 bases; bases with no gene match: 4. Germline V gene data show CDR1 as SNHLY and CDR2 as FYNNEI. This CDR3 has 14 amino acids. Clones were sequenced by immunoSEQ multiplex PCR, and TCRdb holds only the in-frame ones, with some missing. Of approximately 720,000 clones detected, about 78% appear once; the ten largest clones hold around 1.8%. Sequencing was carried out using memory CD4+ T cells sorted from blood. As to subset: CD45RA-negative fraction. The receptor was isolated from a woman in her 30s in good health. The chain recombines TRBV2 with TRBJ1-2; 7 bases map to TRBD1. CDR3 in amino acids: CASSITGANYGYTF. CDR3 nucleotide sequence: TGTGCCAGCAGCATAACAGGGGCTAACTATGGCTACACCTTC.